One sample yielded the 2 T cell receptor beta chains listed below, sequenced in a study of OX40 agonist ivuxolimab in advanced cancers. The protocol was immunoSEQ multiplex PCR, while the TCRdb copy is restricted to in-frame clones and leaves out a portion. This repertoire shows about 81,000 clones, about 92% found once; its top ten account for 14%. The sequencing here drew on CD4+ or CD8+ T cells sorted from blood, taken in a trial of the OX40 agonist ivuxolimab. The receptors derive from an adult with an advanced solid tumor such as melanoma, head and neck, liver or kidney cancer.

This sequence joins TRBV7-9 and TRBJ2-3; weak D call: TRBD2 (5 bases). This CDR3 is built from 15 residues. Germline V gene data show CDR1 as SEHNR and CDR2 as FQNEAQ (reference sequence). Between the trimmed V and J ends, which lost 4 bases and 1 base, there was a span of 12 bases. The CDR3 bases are TGTGCCAGCAGCTCCCTTTTGGGAGGCACAGATACGCAGTATTTT. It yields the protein CASSSLLGGTDTQYF.

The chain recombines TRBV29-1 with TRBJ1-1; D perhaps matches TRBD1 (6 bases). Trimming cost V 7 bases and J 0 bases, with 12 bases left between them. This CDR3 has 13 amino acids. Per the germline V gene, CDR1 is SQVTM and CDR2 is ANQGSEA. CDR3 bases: TGCAGCGCCTCCCGGGGGCTGAACACTGAAGCTTTCTTT. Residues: CSASRGLNTEAFF.